These 18 T cell receptor beta chains originate from one sample sequenced in a study of blood T cells in healthy people across ages. Primed by a sample-barcoded 5' primer and a J-beta primer mix, a second PCR proceeded for about 7 to 12 cycles. TCRdb independently ran MiXCR on the 5' RACE reads; one entry per CDR3 protein. Seen here are about 970,000 distinct CDR3 sequences, around 54% observed once, and the top ten hold about 20%. The sequenced sample was blood. The receptors originated from an older woman in good health.

This sequence joins TRBV25-1 and TRBJ2-1; a weak D match, TRBD1 (6 bases). CDR1 and CDR2 from the germline V gene are MGHDK and SYGVNS. The V end lost 6 bases, the J end lost 3 bases, and 15 bases lay between the germline ends. The CDR3 contains 15 residues. For the CDR3, the DNA is TGTGCCAGCAGAGCGACAGGCCGTCTCTACAATGAGCAGTTCTTC. Translating it yields CASRATGRLYNEQFF.

Only a few counts were recorded for this clonotype. The chain is built from TRBV2 and TRBJ2-7, with D maybe TRBD1 (6 bases). Deletions cut 6 bases from V and 2 bases from J, with 20 bases between. CDR3 size: 16 residues. CDR1 SNHLY and CDR2 FYNNEI come from the germline V gene. CDR3: CASRQDRRLTTYEQYF. In nucleotides, the CDR3 is TGTGCCAGCAGGCAAGACAGGAGACTGACAACCTACGAGCAGTACTTC.

This clonotype was observed once. The CDR3 here is CSARKAGGTPIYNEQYF. DNA of the CDR3: TGCAGTGCTAGAAAAGCGGGAGGGACCCCTATTTACAATGAGCAGTACTTC. The J gene is TRBJ2-7, the V gene TRBV20-1, with 10 bases identical to TRBD2. In germline, CDR1 is DFQATT, CDR2 SNEGSKA (reference sequence). The CDR3 spans 17 residues. V gave up 2 bases and J gave up 7 bases; unmatched junction bases: 17.

V is TRBV7-2 and J is TRBJ2-1, with 10 positions matching TRBD2. Near its end, the DNA agrees better with TRBJ2-7, so the J call may be wrong. This CDR3 spans 17 amino acids. Looked up from germline, CDR1 is SGHTA and CDR2 is FQGNSA. The CDR3 here is CASRLILAGGSYNEQYF. The CDR3 coding sequence is TGTGCCAGCAGACTCATTTTAGCGGGAGGCTCCTACAATGAGCAGTACTTC.

The chain recombines TRBV6-2 or TRBV6-3 with TRBJ1-1, with D possibly being TRBD1 (6 bases). Trimming took 0 bases from V and 4 from J, leaving 9 bases between them. Germline CDR1 is MNHEY and CDR2 is SVGEGT. The CDR3 is 14 amino acids. The CDR3 bases are TGTGCCAGCAGTTACTCGCTGGACAGCACTGAAGCTTTCTTT. It specifies CASSYSLDSTEAFF.

V and J are TRBV7-2 and TRBJ2-7, with 8 bases lining up with TRBD1. Trimming took 3 bases from V and 1 from J; bases not matched to a gene: 5. The CDR3 sequence is 15 residues long. Germline lookup yields CDR1 SGHTA and CDR2 FQGNSA. The CDR3: CASSLGQVVSYEQYF. The CDR3 nucleotides are TGTGCCAGCAGCTTGGGACAGGTGGTATCCTACGAGCAGTACTTC.

In its sample, this clonotype was seen once. The rearrangement uses TRBV2 and TRBJ1-1; D is possibly TRBD1 (5 bases). Trimming cost V 3 bases and J 1 base, with 12 bases left between them. The germline V gene has CDR1 SNHLY and CDR2 FYNNEI. This CDR3 is 15 amino acids long. CDR3 bases: TGTGCCAGCAGTGAGCAGGGCTGGGAGAACACTGAAGCTTTCTTT. Translating gives CASSEQGWENTEAFF.

J is TRBJ2-5 and V is TRBV6-2 or TRBV6-3; D is unresolved. V was cut by 8 bases and J by 5 bases, with 18 bases left in between. CDR3 length: 14 residues. Per germline, CDR1 MNHEY and CDR2 SVGEGT. The CDR3 spells CASQTGHARETQYF. DNA for the CDR3: TGTGCCAGCCAGACGGGCCACGCACGGGAGACCCAGTACTTC.

This rearrangement joins TRBV6-2 or TRBV6-3 to TRBJ2-1; TRBD2 matches at 7 bases. V was pared by 6 bases and J by 3 bases, with 14 bases of the junction left unmatched. The CDR3 sequence is 17 residues long. Germline V gene sequence: CDR1 MNHEY, CDR2 SVGEGT. CDR3 sequence reads: CASSYPLERGNYNEQFF. The CDR3 bases are TGTGCCAGCAGCTACCCCTTGGAGCGGGGTAACTACAATGAGCAGTTCTTC.

A few counts support this clonotype. The J gene is TRBJ2-3, the V gene TRBV28, with D perhaps matching TRBD2 (6 bases). The CDR3 is 19 amino acids. V lost 4 bases to trimming and J lost 6 bases, with 29 bases between them. Germline V gives CDR1 MDHEN, CDR2 SYDVKM. Here the CDR3 DNA reads TGTGCCAGCAGTTCTATACCTGGCCCACTAGCTGTTTATTCCGATACGCAGTATTTT. Its protein is CASSSIPGPLAVYSDTQYF.

Comment on this clonotype: This may stem from a read error, because a much larger clone lies one nucleotide away. The chain recombines TRBV5-1 with TRBJ2-5; TRBD1 agrees at 7 bases. Per germline, CDR1 SGHRS and CDR2 YFSETQ. The CDR3 sequence is 14 residues long. Trimming cost V 7 bases and J 5 bases; bases outside gene matches: 11. In DNA form, the CDR3 reads TGCGCCAGCGCTCGACAGGGAAGAGGGGAGACCCAGTACTTC. This codes for CASARQGRGETQYF.

This clonotype has only one observation. The chain couples TRBV28 to TRBJ2-2, with TRBD1 identical over 8 bases. Germline-derived CDR1 and CDR2 are MDHEN and SYDVKM. The CDR3 has 15 amino acids. V shed 8 bases and J 6 bases; nucleotides not matched to a gene: 11. The CDR3 sequence is CASETDRGQAGELFF. The CDR3 DNA reads TGTGCCAGCGAGACCGACAGGGGCCAAGCCGGGGAGCTGTTTTTT.

The chain carries TRBV20-1 and TRBJ2-1; TRBD2 matches at 10 bases. Germline CDR1 DFQATT, CDR2 SNEGSKA (reference sequence). The CDR3 sequence is 17 residues long. V lost 0 bases, J lost 7 bases, and 12 bases stayed unmatched. CDR3 DNA: TGCAGTGCTAGAGATCAGACCTTAAGCGGGAGGGTAAATGAGCAGTTCTTC. This gives the protein CSARDQTLSGRVNEQFF.

This clonotype was picked up a small number of times. V is TRBV7-8 and J is TRBJ2-6, with D uncertain. The V and J ends lost 4 bases and 0 bases respectively, with 13 bases between them. Germline CDR1 is SGHVS and CDR2 is FQNEAQ. The CDR3 length is 17 residues. This CDR3 is CASSWIQGTSGANVLTF. As DNA, the CDR3 is TGTGCCAGCAGCTGGATACAAGGAACCTCTGGGGCCAACGTCCTGACTTTC.

This chain links TRBV12-3 or TRBV12-4 with TRBJ1-2; tentatively, D is TRBD1 (6 bases). V dropped 5 bases and J dropped 2 bases, with 9 bases sitting between them. This CDR3 contains 13 residues. The CDR3 region has the DNA TGTGCCAGCAGTGTTCAGGGGAACTATGGCTACACCTTC. This sequence encodes CASSVQGNYGYTF.

V and J are TRBV24-1 and TRBJ2-6; D is unclear. The CDR3 has 14 residues. With 5 bases removed from V and 0 bases from J, the gap between germline ends came to 4 bases. Germline values: CDR1 KGHDR, CDR2 SFDVKD. In nucleotides, the CDR3 is TGTGCCACCAGTGCCCCCTCTGGGGCCAACGTCCTGACTTTC. Translation: CATSAPSGANVLTF.

V and J are TRBV15 and TRBJ2-1; D may be TRBD2 (6 bases). Between the trimmed V and J ends, which lost 3 bases and 2 bases, there was a span of 11 bases. The CDR3 length is 15 residues. CDR1 and CDR2 from the germline V gene are LNHNV and YYDKDF (reference sequence). In DNA form, the CDR3 reads TGTGCCACCAGCAGGCCTCGGGAGACCTACAATGAGCAGTTCTTC. Amino acids: CATSRPRETYNEQFF. Using reference TRBV15 and TRBJ2-1 for the parts outside the CDR3, the full variable domain is DAMVIQNPRYQVTQFGKPVTLSCSQTLNHNVMYWYQQKSSQAPKLLFHYYDKDFNNEADTPDNFQSRRPNTSFCFLDIRSPGLGDTAMYLCATSRPRETYNEQFFGPGTRLTVL.

The chain recombines TRBV6-5 with TRBJ2-3, with 7 positions matching TRBD2. Germline V gene data show CDR1 as MNHEY and CDR2 as SVGAGI. Trimming took 4 bases from V and 1 from J; bases not matched to a gene: 5. The CDR3 consists of 15 residues. CDR3 sequence reads: CASSFQRGRTDTQYF. CDR3 nucleotides: TGTGCCAGCAGTTTCCAGCGGGGACGCACAGATACGCAGTATTTT.